This T cell receptor beta chain was captured in a study of T and B cells in COVID-19 patients. Study-wide context: Critical illness requiring mechanical ventilation or extracorporeal membrane oxygenation affected about 65% of the 20 active-infection patients. Study-level points and caveats: Early severe-case samples and blood from mildly ill patients during symptoms were in short supply. Active COVID-19 showed highly clonal TRB repertoires; recovery showed diversity and richness above healthy donors.

Multiplex PCR with BIOMED2 TRB-A/B primer pools amplified TRB rearrangements. TCRdb ran MiXCR on the multiplex PCR reads and lists one entry per CDR3 protein. The data show around 21,000 distinct CDR3 sequences, approximately 30% seen once. Note on this clonotype: Its specificity is unknown. The junction and the germline gene differ at one end; a read error may be behind it.

The CDR3 totals 13 residues. CDR1 and CDR2 from the germline V gene are WSHSY and SAAADI. From blood, about 240-550 ng of genomic DNA served as TRB template. This chain connects TRBV10-2 to TRBJ2-3; 9 nucleotides match TRBD2. The sequenced sample consisted of blood. This sequence originates from a human donor who had recovered from COVID-19. DNA of the CDR3: TGTTTAGGGAAGCGGGGGGGCACAGATACGCAGTATTTT. It yields the protein CLGKRGGTDTQYF.